This T cell receptor beta chain was observed in a study of CD8 T cells in Susac syndrome. Random hexamers were used to reverse transcribe an amount of about 0.45 to 1 ug RNA. TCR beta CDR3 was amplified by immunoSEQ covering 54 Vbeta and 13 Jbeta. TCRdb reanalysed the immunoSEQ multiplex PCR reads using MiXCR and keeps one entry per CDR3 protein. The sample shows about 180,000 distinct CDR3 sequences, about 94% of them seen only once. CD8+ and CD4+ blood T cells underwent TCR beta sequencing. Negative isolation yielded CD4+ and CD8+ T cells, and FACS enriched TEMRA cells. CDR1 is SGHDT, CDR2 YYEEEE, per germline. This CDR3 region has 14 residues. V was shortened by 0 bases and J by 9 bases, with 15 bases between the two germline ends.

Material for sequencing was CD4+ T cells from PBMCs. The chain uses TRBV5-6 and TRBJ1-2, with a weak D call TRBD1 (6 bases). The receptor comes from a human donor with multiple sclerosis. As DNA, the CDR3 is TGTGCCAGCAGCTTGGGTTCCTGGGACAACAGCTACACCTTC. This encodes CASSLGSWDNSYTF.